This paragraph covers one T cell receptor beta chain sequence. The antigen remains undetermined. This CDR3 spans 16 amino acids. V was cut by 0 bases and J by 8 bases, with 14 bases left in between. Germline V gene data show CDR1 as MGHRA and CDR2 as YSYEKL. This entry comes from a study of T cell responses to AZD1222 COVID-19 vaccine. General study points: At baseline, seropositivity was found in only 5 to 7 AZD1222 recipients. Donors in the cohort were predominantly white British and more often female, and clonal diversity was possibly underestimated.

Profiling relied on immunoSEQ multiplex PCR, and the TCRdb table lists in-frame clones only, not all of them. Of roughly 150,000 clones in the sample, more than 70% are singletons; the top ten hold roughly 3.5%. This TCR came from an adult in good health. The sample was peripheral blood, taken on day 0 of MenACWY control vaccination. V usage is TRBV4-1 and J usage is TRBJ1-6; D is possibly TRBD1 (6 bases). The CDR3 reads CASSQEPAGEYSPLHF. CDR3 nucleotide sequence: TGCGCCAGCAGCCAAGAACCGGCAGGGGAGTATTCACCCCTCCACTTT.